Following are 25 T cell receptor beta chains from one sample sequenced in a study of shared clonotypes between healthy human individuals. Profiling relied on immunoSEQ multiplex PCR, and the TCRdb table lists in-frame clones only, not all of them. The table shows roughly 2,000,000 clones, with about 94% occurring only once. Naive CD8 cells lacked CD45RO, underwent positive selection for CCR7 and left out terminally differentiated effector memory CD45RA+ cells. Sequencing was done on a sample of naive CD8+ T cells from PBMCs. Receptor source: a man aged 18 to 35 in good health. Some clones in this sample may be carry-over from other donors' samples.

The rearrangement uses TRBV7-9 and TRBJ1-5; 7 bases fit TRBD1. With V trimmed by 5 bases and J by 0 bases, 10 bases remained unmatched. Germline-derived CDR1 and CDR2 are SEHNR and FQNEAQ (reference sequence). The CDR3 spans 17 residues. The CDR3 reads CASSHGDRLNSNQPQHF. In DNA, the CDR3 is TGTGCCAGCAGCCATGGGGACAGACTTAATAGCAATCAGCCCCAGCATTTT. The variable domain in full, with the rest retrieved from reference TRBV7-9 and TRBJ1-5, is DTGVSQNPRHKITKRGQNVTFRCDPISEHNRLYWYRQTLGQGPEFLTYFQNEAQLEKSRLLSDRFSAERPKGSFSTLEIQRTEQGDSAMYLCASSHGDRLNSNQPQHFGDGTRLSIL.

The gene calls are TRBV9 and TRBJ1-2; D remains unclear. This CDR3 region has 14 residues. The ends were cut back, 1 base at V and 1 base at J, with 8 bases in the middle. Germline V gives CDR1 SGDLS, CDR2 YYNGEE. In DNA, the CDR3 is TGTGCCAGCAGCGTATCCGATTTTAACTATGGCTACACCTTC. Translated, it gives CASSVSDFNYGYTF.

The chain employs TRBV27 and TRBJ2-1, with TRBD2 as a possible D gene (5 bases). Between the trimmed V and J ends, which lost 5 bases and 7 bases, there was a span of 15 bases. The CDR3 contains 14 residues. Germline CDR1 MNHEY, CDR2 SMNVEV (reference sequence). The CDR3 DNA is TGTGCCAGCAGTCCGCGGACTGTGAATAATGAGCAGTTCTTC. This codes for CASSPRTVNNEQFF.

CDR3 DNA sequence: TGCGCCAGCAGCGAGGGACAGGGGTCGAGTGGCTACACCTTC. Amino acid sequence: CASSEGQGSSGYTF. The chain has TRBV5-1 and TRBJ1-2; 10 bases align to TRBD1. The CDR3 has 14 amino acids. Germline loops: CDR1 SGHRS, CDR2 YFSETQ. With V trimmed by 4 bases and J by 7 bases, 7 bases remained unmatched.

This clone is a singleton in its sample. The chain uses TRBV11-2 and TRBJ2-1; 7 positions match TRBD2. Germline-derived CDR1 and CDR2 are SGHAT and FQNNGV. The CDR3 runs to 14 residues. V gave up 5 bases and J gave up 7 bases; unmatched junction bases: 8. The CDR3: CASSPVLLANEQFF. The CDR3 region has the DNA TGTGCCAGCAGCCCCGTTTTACTAGCGAATGAGCAGTTCTTC.

The V gene is TRBV28, the J gene TRBJ1-4; TRBD1 aligns across 7 bases. With V trimmed by 6 bases and J by 8 bases, 9 bases remained unmatched. The CDR3 is 14 amino acids. Germline CDR1 and CDR2: MDHEN and SYDVKM. This CDR3 reads CASSLVTGAEKLFF. CDR3 DNA sequence: TGTGCCAGCAGCCTAGTAACAGGGGCGGAAAAACTGTTTTTT.

The gene calls are TRBV6-4 and TRBJ2-7; a possible D gene is TRBD1 (6 bases). The V gene lost 8 bases and the J gene lost 4 bases, with 18 bases spanning the gap. Germline V lookup: CDR1 MRHNA, CDR2 SNTAGT. This CDR3 spans 14 amino acids. DNA of the CDR3: TGTGCCAGCCCGAGTCAGGGGTGGAGGTACGAGCAGTACTTC. Its protein product is CASPSQGWRYEQYF.

The gene calls are TRBV27 and TRBJ2-7; the D call may be TRBD1 or TRBD2 (6 bases each). The V and J ends lost 4 bases and 7 bases respectively, with 17 bases between them. The CDR3 totals 14 residues. The germline CDR1 and CDR2 sequences are MNHEY and SMNVEV (reference sequence). The CDR3 sequence: CASSWGAGPGEQYF. In DNA form, the CDR3 reads TGTGCCAGCAGTTGGGGGGCGGGGCCGGGGGAGCAGTACTTC.

The chain carries TRBV6-1 and TRBJ2-7; D might be TRBD2 (6 bases). Germline assignment: CDR1 MNHNS and CDR2 SASEGT. This CDR3 contains 16 residues. The V end lost 1 base, the J end lost 0 bases, and 13 bases lay between the germline ends. This CDR3 reads CASSEVILRGSYEQYF. In DNA, the CDR3 is TGTGCCAGCAGTGAAGTTATCTTGCGGGGCTCCTACGAGCAGTACTTC.

CDR3 loop: CASSYRGLPSGEQFF. The DNA of the CDR3 is TGTGCCAGCAGTTACAGAGGACTACCGTCGGGAGAGCAGTTCTTC. This chain connects TRBV6-5 to TRBJ2-1; perhaps TRBD2 as D (6 bases). Germline loops: CDR1 MNHEY, CDR2 SVGAGI. Trimming cost V 2 bases and J 10 bases, with 18 bases left between them. The CDR3 contains 15 residues.

The chain uses TRBV28 and TRBJ2-1, with D possibly being TRBD2 (6 bases). CDR3 length: 13 amino acids. Germline CDR1 and CDR2: MDHEN and SYDVKM. The V gene lost 5 bases and the J gene lost 12 bases, with 17 bases spanning the gap. CDR3 sequence: CASSPQSSERQFF. In DNA, the CDR3 is TGTGCCAGCAGTCCCCAATCTAGCGAAAGGCAGTTCTTC.

The chain uses TRBV28 and TRBJ2-7; possibly TRBD1 or TRBD2 for D (6 bases each). CDR1 and CDR2 from the germline V gene are MDHEN and SYDVKM. The CDR3 loop spans 15 amino acids. V lost 5 bases and J lost 9, with 23 bases in between. The DNA of the CDR3 is TGTGCCAGCAGTAACCCTGGGACATATGGGAGGAGGCAGTACTTC. It encodes CASSNPGTYGRRQYF.

This rearrangement joins TRBV28 to TRBJ1-5; D gene uncertain. CDR1 and CDR2 (germline): MDHEN, SYDVKM. This CDR3 contains 16 residues. Deletions cut 1 base from V and 0 bases from J, with 10 bases between. For the CDR3, the DNA is TGTGCCAGCAGTTTATTGGCCGCTAATAGCAATCAGCCCCAGCATTTT. This encodes CASSLLAANSNQPQHF.

The rearrangement joins TRBV7-9 to TRBJ1-5, with 7 bases aligning to TRBD1. This CDR3 comprises 13 residues. The germline V gene has CDR1 SEHNR and CDR2 FQNEAQ (reference sequence). Losses at the gene ends were 5 bases for V and 5 bases for J; bases not matched to a gene: 3. Here the CDR3 reads CASSTQGDQPQHF. DNA for the CDR3: TGTGCCAGCAGCACTCAGGGGGATCAGCCCCAGCATTTT.

Comment on this clone: This CDR3 is also generated by other DNA sequences in the sample. The chain joins TRBV4-1 to TRBJ2-1; maybe TRBD2 (6 bases). Germline V gene sequence: CDR1 MGHRA, CDR2 YSYEKL. The CDR3 totals 11 residues. The V gene lost 3 bases and the J gene lost 9 bases, with 6 bases spanning the gap. CDR3 sequence (DNA): TGCGCCAGCAGCCAGGGGGGTGAGCAGTTCTTC. Translating gives CASSQGGEQFF.

This clone was seen only once. In DNA, the CDR3 is TGTGCCTGGAGTGTACAACCTTACGAGCAGTACTTC. Its protein product is CAWSVQPYEQYF. V and J are TRBV30 and TRBJ2-7; no clear D gene. This CDR3 has 12 amino acids. Trimming shortened V by 0 bases and J by 4 bases, and 7 bases separated the two germline ends. CDR1 is GTSNPN, CDR2 SVGIG, per germline (reference sequence).

The chain employs TRBV4-1 and TRBJ1-3; 8 bases are shared with TRBD1. V gave up 0 bases and J gave up 3 bases; unmatched junction bases: 4. The CDR3 contains 16 residues. Germline values: CDR1 MGHRA, CDR2 YSYEKL. The CDR3 loop is CASSQEARGLGNTIYF. CDR3 bases: TGCGCCAGCAGCCAAGAGGCCAGGGGGCTTGGAAACACCATATATTTT.

The gene calls are TRBV29-1 and TRBJ2-7, with D possibly TRBD1 on 6 matching bases. This CDR3 is 12 amino acids long. From germline, CDR1 is SQVTM and CDR2 ANQGSEA. The ends were cut back, 5 bases at V and 2 bases at J, with 10 bases in the middle. The chain's CDR3 is CSVLDRPYEQYF. The CDR3, as DNA: TGCAGCGTTTTGGACAGACCCTACGAGCAGTACTTC.

The chain uses TRBV11-2 and TRBJ2-1; 7 bases fit TRBD2. V lost 2 bases to trimming and J lost 2 bases; unmatched junction nucleotides: 9. The CDR3 loop spans 17 amino acids. In germline, CDR1 is SGHAT, CDR2 FQNNGV. CDR3 region: CASSLLRREIPYNEQFF. The CDR3 nucleotides read TGTGCCAGCAGCTTACTTCGGCGGGAGATCCCCTACAATGAGCAGTTCTTC.

The gene calls are TRBV6-1 and TRBJ2-7; no firm D call. CDR3 size: 16 residues. The germline V and J ends were trimmed by 2 bases and 3 bases, with 17 bases remaining between them. From germline, CDR1 is MNHNS and CDR2 SASEGT. CDR3 DNA sequence: TGTGCCAGCAGTGAAAATAGTGCCTTCCAATTCTACGAGCAGTACTTC. Translating gives CASSENSAFQFYEQYF.

This rearrangement joins TRBV29-1 to TRBJ1-1; D may be TRBD1 (6 bases). The CDR3 runs 13 residues. Trimming cost V 3 bases and J 8 bases, with 16 bases left between them. Germline-derived CDR1 and CDR2 are SQVTM and ANQGSEA. The CDR3 DNA reads as TGCAGCGTTGATAGGTGGGGGGCTGAAGAAGCTTTCTTT. This sequence encodes CSVDRWGAEEAFF.

The rearrangement uses TRBV9 and TRBJ2-2; D may be TRBD1 or TRBD2 (5 bases each). The germline V and J ends were trimmed by 0 bases and 1 base, with 19 bases remaining between them. CDR1 is SGDLS and CDR2 is YYNGEE in the germline V gene. The CDR3 has 19 residues. The DNA of the CDR3 is TGTGCCAGCAGCGTAGAGAACGGGCAGGGACCGTTGAACACCGGGGAGCTGTTTTTT. Encoded protein: CASSVENGQGPLNTGELFF.

V and J are TRBV28 and TRBJ1-3; D is possibly TRBD1 (5 bases). CDR3 length: 14 residues. Germline CDR1 reads MDHEN; CDR2 reads SYDVKM. Trimming removed 3 bases from V and 6 bases from J, with 12 bases in between. The CDR3 here is CASSFAGNVNTIYF. The CDR3 DNA reads TGTGCCAGCAGTTTTGCAGGGAATGTAAACACCATATATTTT.

The table lists this clone with a few counts. The same CDR3 arises from other DNA sequences in this sample as well. V is TRBV5-4 and J is TRBJ2-7, with D perhaps TRBD1 (6 bases). CDR1 is SGHNT and CDR2 is YYREEE in the germline V gene (reference sequence). V lost 3 bases to trimming and J lost 0 bases, with 7 bases between them. This CDR3 has 13 residues. The DNA of the CDR3 is TGTGCCAGCAGCTCGGACAGCTCCTACGAGCAGTACTTC. It yields the protein CASSSDSSYEQYF.

The CDR3 coding sequence is TGTGCCAGCTCACCTCCTTCGGGCGAAACCCCCTACGAGCAGTACTTC. Its translation is CASSPPSGETPYEQYF. V is TRBV18 and J is TRBJ2-7; no definite D call. V dropped 3 bases and J dropped 2 bases, with 17 bases sitting between them. The CDR3 covers 16 residues. Germline values: CDR1 KGHSH, CDR2 LQKENI.